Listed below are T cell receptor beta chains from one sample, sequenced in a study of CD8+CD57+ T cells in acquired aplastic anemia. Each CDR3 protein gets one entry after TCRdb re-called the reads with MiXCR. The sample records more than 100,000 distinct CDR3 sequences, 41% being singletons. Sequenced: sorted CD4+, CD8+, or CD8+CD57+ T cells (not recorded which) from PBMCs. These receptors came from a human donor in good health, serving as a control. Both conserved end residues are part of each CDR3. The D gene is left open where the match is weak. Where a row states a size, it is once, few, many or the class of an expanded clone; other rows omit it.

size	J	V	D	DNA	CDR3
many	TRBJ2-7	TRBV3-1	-	TGTGCCAGCAGCCGTGTGTCGGCTGGCGAGCAGTACTTC	CASSRVSAGEQYF
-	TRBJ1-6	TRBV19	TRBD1	TGTGCCAGTAGATTGGGGACAGGGGGCTTGGATCCACCCCTCCACTTT	CASRLGTGGLDPPLHF
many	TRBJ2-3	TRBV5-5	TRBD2	TGTGCCAGCAGCTTGGGTGAGCGGGGGACAGATACGCAGTATTTT	CASSLGERGTDTQYF
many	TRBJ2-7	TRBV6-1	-	TGTGCCAGCAGAGGTCACAGGGTTCCCTACGAGCAGTACTTC	CASRGHRVPYEQYF
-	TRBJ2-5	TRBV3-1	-	TGTGCCAGCAGCTACCGACAGCTCCAAGAGACCCAGTACTTC	CASSYRQLQETQYF
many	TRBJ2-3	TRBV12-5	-	TGTGCTAGTTCTTTCGGTACGGGGGCAGATACGCAGTATTTT	CASSFGTGADTQYF
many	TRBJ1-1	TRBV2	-	TGTGCCAGCAGTGCAGGGGTCACTGAAGCTTTCTTT	CASSAGVTEAFF
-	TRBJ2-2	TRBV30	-	TGTGCCTGGAGTGTAGGGGGTTACACCGGGGGGCTGTTTTTT	CAWSVGGYTGGLFF
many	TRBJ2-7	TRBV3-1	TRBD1	TGTGCCAGCAGCCACCGGGACAGGGGCTACGAGCAGTACTTC	CASSHRDRGYEQYF
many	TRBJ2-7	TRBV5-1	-	TGCGCCAGCAGAACCGGGAAAACCTCCCCCGAGCAGTACTTC	CASRTGKTSPEQYF
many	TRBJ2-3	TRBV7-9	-	TGTGCCAGCAGCTCCGCAGACCTCCCGACGGGCACAGATACGCAGTATTTT	CASSSADLPTGTDTQYF
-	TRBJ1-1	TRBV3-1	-	TGTGCCAGCAGCCCCAGGGGAAAGCGCACTGAAGCTTTCTTT	CASSPRGKRTEAFF
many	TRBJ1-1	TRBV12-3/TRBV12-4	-	TGTGCCAGCAGTCCGTATCGAACTGAAGCTTTCTTT	CASSPYRTEAFF
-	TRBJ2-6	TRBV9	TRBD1	TGTGCCAGCAGCGAACAGGGGTATGGGGCCAACGTCCTGACTTTC	CASSEQGYGANVLTF
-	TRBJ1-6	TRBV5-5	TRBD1	TGTGCCAGCAGTCGGGACAGGGTCACCTCACCCCTCCACTTT	CASSRDRVTSPLHF
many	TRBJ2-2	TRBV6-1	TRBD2	TGTGCCAGCATTATAGCGGGGCGGAACACCGGGGAGCTGTTTTTT	CASIIAGRNTGELFF
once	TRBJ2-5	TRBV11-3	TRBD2	TGTGCCAGCAGCTTCGGACTAGCGGGGGAGACCCAGTACTTC	CASSFGLAGETQYF
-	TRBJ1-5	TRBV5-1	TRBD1	TGCGCCAGCAGCTTGACCGGGACAGGGAATATGGAGAGCAATCAGCCCCAGCATTTT	CASSLTGTGNMESNQPQHF
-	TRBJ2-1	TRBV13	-	TGTGCCAGCAGCTTAGACGTAACCCGACACAATGAGCAGTTCTTC	CASSLDVTRHNEQFF
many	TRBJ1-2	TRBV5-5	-	TGTGCCAGCAGCTTCGGAGCAACCATCGTGTATGGCTACACCTTC	CASSFGATIVYGYTF
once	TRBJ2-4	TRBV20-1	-	TGCAGTGCCGGCCCTGCGGCCAAAAACATTCAGTACTTC	CSAGPAAKNIQYF
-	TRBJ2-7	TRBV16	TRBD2	TGTGCCAGCATGAGCGGGAGCTCCTACGAGCAGTACTTC	CASMSGSSYEQYF
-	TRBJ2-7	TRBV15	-	TGTGCCACCAGCAGGGGGGACGGTTCCTACGAGCAGTACTTC	CATSRGDGSYEQYF
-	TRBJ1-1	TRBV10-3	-	TGTGCCGTCAGTGAGGGGAACACTGAAGCTTTCTTT	CAVSEGNTEAFF
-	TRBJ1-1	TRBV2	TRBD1	TGTGCCAGCATTGGGCAGGGGGCGGCTTTCTTT	CASIGQGAAFF
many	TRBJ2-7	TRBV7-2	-	TGTGCCAGCAGTGTACGTGGGGGCGTTTCCTACGAGCAGTACTTC	CASSVRGGVSYEQYF
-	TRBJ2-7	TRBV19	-	TGTGCCAGTAGTATTCCCGAGCAGTACTTC	CASSIPEQYF
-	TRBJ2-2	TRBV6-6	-	TGTGCCAGCAGTTACCTGACAGTGACGAACACCGGGGAGCTGTTTTTT	CASSYLTVTNTGELFF
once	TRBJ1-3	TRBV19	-	TGTGCCTCCACCCCGGCACAACGAGGAAACACCATATATTTT	CASTPAQRGNTIYF
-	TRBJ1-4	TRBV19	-	TGTGCCAGTAAAGAGAGACCAACTAATGAAAAACTGTTTTTT	CASKERPTNEKLFF
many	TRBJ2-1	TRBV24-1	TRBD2	TGTGCCACCAGTGATTTCGGGACTAGCGGCTACAATGAGCAGTTCTTC	CATSDFGTSGYNEQFF
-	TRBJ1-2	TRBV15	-	TGTGCCACCAGCACCGATCCGGGACGGTACTCCTTC	CATSTDPGRYSF
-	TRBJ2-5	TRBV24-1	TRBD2	TGTGCCACCAGTGATCCAGCGGGAGGGGGGGAGACCCAGTACTTC	CATSDPAGGGETQYF
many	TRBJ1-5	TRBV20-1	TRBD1	TGCAGTGCTGGAAGACAGGGTAATCAGCCCCAGCATTTT	CSAGRQGNQPQHF
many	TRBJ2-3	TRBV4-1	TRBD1	TGCGCCAGCAGCCAAATGACAGGGGGCGAGGGGGATACGCAGTATTTT	CASSQMTGGEGDTQYF
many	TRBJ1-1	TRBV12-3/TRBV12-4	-	TGTGCCAGCAGTTTAGGGGTAACTGAAGCTTTCTTT	CASSLGVTEAFF
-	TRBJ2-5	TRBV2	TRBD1	TGTGCCAGCAGTACGGGACAGGGGCAAGAGACCCAGTACTTC	CASSTGQGQETQYF
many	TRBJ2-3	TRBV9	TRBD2	TGTGCCAGCAGTCGGGGGGTTGCTACAGATACGCAGTATTTT	CASSRGVATDTQYF
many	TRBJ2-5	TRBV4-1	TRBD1	TGCGCCAGCAGCCAACCCGGGACAGGGGGATTTGAGACCCAGTACTTC	CASSQPGTGGFETQYF
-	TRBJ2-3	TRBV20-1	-	TGCAGTGCTCGCGGGGTTCGGAGTTCAGATACGCAGTATTTT	CSARGVRSSDTQYF
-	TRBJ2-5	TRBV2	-	TGTGCCGGCAGGGTGGAGGGGCCCCTCCCGGGGGCCCAGTACTTC	CAGRVEGPLPGAQYF
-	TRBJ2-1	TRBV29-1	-	TGCAGCGTTGAAGGGATAGTGGACTCCTACAATGAGCAGTTCTTC	CSVEGIVDSYNEQFF
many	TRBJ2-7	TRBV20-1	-	TGCAGTGGCCAGGGGAACTACGAGCAGTACTTC	CSGQGNYEQYF
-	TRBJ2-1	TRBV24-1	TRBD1	TGTGCCACCAGTGCCGCGACAGGGTCAGCGTCCTACAATGAGCAGTTCTTC	CATSAATGSASYNEQFF
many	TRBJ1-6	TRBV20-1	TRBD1	TGCAGTGCTAGAGATTGGCAGGGGGCCTCTTCACCCCTCCACTTT	CSARDWQGASSPLHF
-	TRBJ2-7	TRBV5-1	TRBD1	TGCGCCAGCAGCCAGCAGGGACAGGGTACCTACGAGCAGTACTTC	CASSQQGQGTYEQYF
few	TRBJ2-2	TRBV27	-	TGTGCCAGCAGTGTGGGAGGGGGTACCGGGGAGCTGTTTTTT	CASSVGGGTGELFF